The 13 T cell receptor beta chains below come from one sample, sequenced in a study of blood T cell repertoires in COVID-19. Measured with immunoSEQ multiplex PCR; TCRdb has only the in-frame clones, and not every one. The table shows some 270,000 clones, with approximately 85% occurring only once. The sample consisted of peripheral blood. These receptors all come from a human donor with COVID-19, enrolled during active disease. The donor label of this sample is uncertain.

Comment on this clone: Additional DNA sequences in this sample encode the identical CDR3. V gene TRBV7-2 combines with J gene TRBJ1-1, with 7 nucleotides matching TRBD1. V shed 5 bases and J 0 bases; nucleotides not matched to a gene: 3. Germline V gene data show CDR1 as SGHTA and CDR2 as FQGNSA. The CDR3 length is 14 residues. Written as DNA, the CDR3 is TGTGCCAGCAGCCTCGACAGGGTGAACACTGAAGCTTTCTTT. Its protein product is CASSLDRVNTEAFF. Complete variable domain (other parts from reference TRBV7-2 and TRBJ1-1): GAGVSQSPSNKVTEKGKDVELRCDPISGHTALYWYRQSLGQGLEFLIYFQGNSAPDKSGLPSDRFSAERTGGSVSTLTIQRTQQEDSAVYLCASSLDRVNTEAFFGQGTRLTVV.

This chain links TRBV19 with TRBJ1-2, with D maybe TRBD1 (6 bases). Germline V gene lookup returns CDR1 LNHDA and CDR2 SQIVND (reference sequence). Trimming removed 11 bases from V and 3 bases from J, with 16 bases in between. The CDR3 runs to 13 residues. The CDR3 region is CACLQGRDYGYTF. CDR3 in DNA: TGTGCCTGCCTACAGGGAAGGGACTATGGCTACACCTTC.

This clone has a single count. This chain uses TRBV3-1 (or the pseudogene TRBV3-2) with TRBJ2-1, with 7 bases aligning to TRBD1. The trim removed 5 bases at V and 7 bases at J, leaving 8 bases unmatched. Per the germline V gene, CDR1 is LGHDT and CDR2 is YNNKEL (reference sequence). The CDR3 runs 14 residues. The chain's CDR3 is CASSERGRGNEQFF. The CDR3 nucleotides read TGTGCCAGCAGCGAGAGGGGGCGAGGGAATGAGCAGTTCTTC.

In DNA form, the CDR3 reads TGCAGCGTTGAAACAGGGGCAGGGTCCTACGAGCAGTACTTC. Its protein product is CSVETGAGSYEQYF. The chain employs TRBV29-1 and TRBJ2-7, with TRBD1 matching over 7 bases. V trimming: 2 bases; J trimming: 1 base; junction bases outside the gene matches: 5. CDR3 length: 14 amino acids. CDR1 and CDR2 (germline): SQVTM, ANQGSEA.

The chain carries TRBV6-5 and TRBJ1-3; no definite D call. CDR1 and CDR2 (germline): MNHEY, SVGAGI. V shed 0 bases and J shed 3 bases, with 9 bases lying between them. The CDR3 extends over 15 amino acids. The CDR3 loop is CASSYSAVNGNTIYF. CDR3 nucleotide sequence: TGTGCCAGCAGTTACTCCGCGGTAAATGGAAACACCATATATTTT.

This clone came up a few times. The CDR3 nucleotides read TGTGCCAGCAGCCTGAGCGGGGTCAATGAGCAGTTCTTC. This sequence encodes CASSLSGVNEQFF. J is TRBJ2-1 and V is TRBV3-1 (or the pseudogene TRBV3-2), with 7 bases fitting TRBD2. Trimming cost V 4 bases and J 6 bases; bases outside gene matches: 3. The V gene's germline CDR1 is LGHDT and CDR2 YNNKEL (reference sequence). The CDR3 is 13 residues long.

The CDR3 sequence is CASRTGYEQYF. The CDR3, as DNA: TGTGCCAGCAGAACGGGCTACGAGCAGTACTTC. V and J are TRBV27 and TRBJ2-7; D remains unclear. Trimming took 6 bases from V and 3 from J, leaving 6 bases between them. The germline V gene has CDR1 MNHEY and CDR2 SMNVEV (reference sequence). The CDR3 spans 11 residues.

V usage is TRBV6-2 or TRBV6-3 and J usage is TRBJ1-5, with D possibly matching TRBD1 (5 bases). Trimming took off 5 bases at V and 2 bases at J, with 19 bases between the two ends. The CDR3 totals 17 residues. CDR1 and CDR2 from the germline V gene are MNHEY and SVGEGT. This CDR3 reads CASSIIRRTGGNQPQHF. The DNA of the CDR3 is TGTGCCAGCAGTATTATTAGGAGAACAGGAGGCAATCAGCCCCAGCATTTT.

The chain couples TRBV9 to TRBJ2-2; no definite D call. The CDR3 totals 15 residues. In germline, CDR1 is SGDLS, CDR2 YYNGEE. Trimming pared 6 bases from V and 2 bases from J, leaving 14 bases between. The DNA for the CDR3 is TGTGCCAGCAACACTTGGGCTGGAAACACCGGGGAGCTGTTTTTT. This sequence encodes CASNTWAGNTGELFF.

The J gene is TRBJ2-5, the V gene TRBV9; D not certain. Germline CDR1 reads SGDLS; CDR2 reads YYNGEE. Trimming removed 0 bases from V and 4 bases from J, with 4 bases in between. The CDR3 sequence is 12 residues long. DNA of the CDR3: TGTGCCAGCAGCGTAGCAGGAGAGACCCAGTACTTC. Residues: CASSVAGETQYF.

This clone was seen only once. This chain connects TRBV18 to TRBJ2-3; 8 nucleotides line up with TRBD1. This CDR3 is built from 16 residues. Per germline, CDR1 KGHSH and CDR2 LQKENI. With 4 bases clipped from V and 0 bases from J, the junction kept 6 bases outside the gene matches. CDR3 nucleotide sequence: TGTGCCAGCTCACGATCAGGGGGCGTTAGCACAGATACGCAGTATTTT. Its translation: CASSRSGGVSTDTQYF.

This chain joins TRBV11-2 and TRBJ1-2, with a possible D match to TRBD1 (6 bases). The CDR3 is 13 amino acids. Trimming took off 4 bases at V and 4 bases at J, with 10 bases between the two ends. Germline values: CDR1 SGHAT, CDR2 FQNNGV. The CDR3 DNA reads TGTGCCAGCAGCTCACAGGGACCCTATGGCTACACCTTC. This sequence encodes CASSSQGPYGYTF. Filled out from reference TRBV11-2 and TRBJ1-2, the complete variable domain reads EAGVAQSPRYKIIEKRQSVAFWCNPISGHATLYWYQQILGQGPKLLIQFQNNGVVDDSQLPKDRFSAERLKGVDSTLKIQPAKLEDSAVYLCASSSQGPYGYTFGSGTRLTVV.

The rearrangement links TRBV19 to TRBJ1-1; 7 bases map to TRBD1. V gave up 7 bases and J gave up 1 base; unmatched junction bases: 15. Per germline, CDR1 LNHDA and CDR2 SQIVND (reference sequence). The CDR3 is 17 amino acids. The CDR3 spells CASTPTGVGTWNTEAFF. CDR3 DNA sequence: TGTGCCAGTACCCCAACAGGGGTGGGAACTTGGAACACTGAAGCTTTCTTT.